Listed below are T cell receptor beta chains from one sample, sequenced in a study of molecular identifiers for immune sequencing clone quantification. TCRdb reprocessed the PCR reads via MiXCR and lists one record per CDR3 protein. The sample yields 550,000 to 750,000 distinct CDR3 sequences, 20% seen once. Sequencing used naive CD8+ T cells from blood, with Jurkat cell RNA spiked in. The receptors come from a human donor in good health. Some libraries in this study had Jurkat cell RNA spiked in. Both conserved end residues are part of each CDR3. A D gene is named only where the DNA matches it firmly. Part of the rows lack a size; the others show once, few, many or a class for expanded clones.

clone size: many
V gene: TRBV7-9
D gene: TRBD2
CDR3 length: 14
J gene: TRBJ2-3
CDR3 protein: CASSFAGGGDTQYF
CDR3 DNA: TGTGCCAGCAGCTTTGCGGGGGGCGGAGATACGCAGTATTTT

clone size: few
V gene: TRBV9
D gene: TRBD1
CDR3 length: 16
J gene: TRBJ1-3
CDR3 protein: CASSVIGTGGGNTIYF
CDR3 DNA: TGTGCCAGCAGCGTTATCGGGACAGGGGGCGGAAACACCATATATTTT

clone size: many
V gene: TRBV13
D gene: TRBD1
CDR3 length: 15
J gene: TRBJ2-7
CDR3 protein: CASSLRQGGPYEQYF
CDR3 DNA: TGTGCCAGCAGTCTTAGACAGGGGGGCCCCTACGAGCAGTACTTC

clone size: NA
V gene: TRBV12-3/TRBV12-4
D gene: TRBD1
CDR3 length: 14
J gene: TRBJ1-2
CDR3 protein: CASSPRTGSYGYTF
CDR3 DNA: TGTGCCAGCAGTCCACGGACAGGGTCCTATGGCTACACCTTC

clone size: many
V gene: TRBV29-1
D gene: NA
CDR3 length: 11
J gene: TRBJ2-5
CDR3 protein: CSVEDLETQYF
CDR3 DNA: TGCAGCGTTGAAGATTTAGAGACCCAGTACTTC

clone size: NA
V gene: TRBV4-2
D gene: NA
CDR3 length: 15
J gene: TRBJ1-1
CDR3 protein: CASSQDPSIDAEAFF
CDR3 DNA: TGTGCCAGCAGCCAAGATCCCTCGATCGACGCTGAAGCTTTCTTT

clone size: many
V gene: TRBV5-1
D gene: TRBD1
CDR3 length: 15
J gene: TRBJ1-2
CDR3 protein: CASSSTGESGYGYTF
CDR3 DNA: TGCGCCAGCAGCTCGACAGGGGAGTCGGGCTATGGCTACACCTTC

clone size: NA
V gene: TRBV6-5
D gene: NA
CDR3 length: 15
J gene: TRBJ1-1
CDR3 protein: CASSPPGSENTEAFF
CDR3 DNA: TGTGCCAGCAGTCCTCCGGGATCGGAGAACACTGAAGCTTTCTTT

clone size: NA
V gene: TRBV12-3/TRBV12-4
D gene: NA
CDR3 length: 12
J gene: TRBJ1-2
CDR3 protein: CASSATSYGYAF
CDR3 DNA: TGTGCCAGCAGCGCCACCAGCTATGGCTACGCCTTC

clone size: many
V gene: TRBV6-2/TRBV6-3
D gene: NA
CDR3 length: 16
J gene: TRBJ2-3
CDR3 protein: CASSSPPTGSLHTQYF
CDR3 DNA: TGTGCCAGCAGTTCCCCCCCTACGGGCAGCCTACATACGCAGTATTTT

clone size: NA
V gene: TRBV6-2/TRBV6-3
D gene: NA
CDR3 length: 14
J gene: TRBJ2-1
CDR3 protein: CASSYSGTPNEQFF
CDR3 DNA: TGTGCCAGCAGTTACTCCGGGACTCCGAATGAGCAGTTCTTC

clone size: few
V gene: TRBV5-1
D gene: TRBD2
CDR3 length: 16
J gene: TRBJ2-5
CDR3 protein: CASSSPGLALTETQYF
CDR3 DNA: TGCGCCAGCAGCTCCCCGGGACTAGCCCTTACGGAGACCCAGTACTTC

clone size: many
V gene: TRBV11-2
D gene: NA
CDR3 length: 17
J gene: TRBJ2-2
CDR3 protein: CASSLGGPENPTGELFF
CDR3 DNA: TGTGCCAGCAGCTTAGGAGGACCAGAGAATCCCACCGGGGAGCTGTTTTTT

clone size: NA
V gene: TRBV7-9
D gene: NA
CDR3 length: 13
J gene: TRBJ2-7
CDR3 protein: CASRGRGPYEQYF
CDR3 DNA: TGTGCCAGCAGGGGTCGGGGCCCCTACGAGCAGTACTTC

clone size: many
V gene: TRBV3-1
D gene: NA
CDR3 length: 16
J gene: TRBJ2-1
CDR3 protein: CASSQGREWSYNEQFF
CDR3 DNA: TGTGCCAGCAGCCAAGGTCGGGAGTGGTCCTACAATGAGCAGTTCTTC

clone size: many
V gene: TRBV7-3
D gene: TRBD2
CDR3 length: 15
J gene: TRBJ2-5
CDR3 protein: CASSPLGTSGETQYF
CDR3 DNA: TGTGCCAGCAGCCCACTAGGGACTAGTGGCGAGACCCAGTACTTC

clone size: NA
V gene: TRBV15
D gene: NA
CDR3 length: 14
J gene: TRBJ2-7
CDR3 protein: CATSPVPGDYEQYF
CDR3 DNA: TGTGCCACCAGCCCCGTCCCAGGGGACTACGAGCAGTACTTC

clone size: many
V gene: TRBV19
D gene: NA
CDR3 length: 13
J gene: TRBJ1-2
CDR3 protein: CASSLEGIYGYTF
CDR3 DNA: TGTGCCAGTTCCCTAGAGGGGATCTATGGCTACACCTTC

clone size: NA
V gene: TRBV9
D gene: NA
CDR3 length: 13
J gene: TRBJ1-4
CDR3 protein: CASSVGSNEKLFF
CDR3 DNA: TGTGCCAGCAGCGTAGGGAGTAATGAAAAACTGTTTTTT

clone size: many
V gene: TRBV6-2/TRBV6-3
D gene: NA
CDR3 length: 15
J gene: TRBJ2-3
CDR3 protein: CASRHTRNWADTQYF
CDR3 DNA: TGTGCCAGCAGACACACCAGGAACTGGGCAGATACGCAGTATTTT

clone size: few
V gene: TRBV11-3
D gene: NA
CDR3 length: 13
J gene: TRBJ1-1
CDR3 protein: CASSLTARTEAFF
CDR3 DNA: TGTGCCAGCAGCTTAACAGCAAGAACTGAAGCTTTCTTT

clone size: NA
V gene: TRBV20-1
D gene: NA
CDR3 length: 15
J gene: TRBJ1-4
CDR3 protein: CSARTRAGGGEKLFF
CDR3 DNA: TGCAGTGCTAGAACGAGAGCGGGGGGCGGTGAAAAACTGTTTTTT

clone size: few
V gene: TRBV24-1
D gene: TRBD1
CDR3 length: 18
J gene: TRBJ2-3
CDR3 protein: CATSDFGQGVSFTDTQYF
CDR3 DNA: TGTGCCACCAGTGATTTCGGACAGGGGGTATCGTTCACAGATACGCAGTATTTT

clone size: few
V gene: TRBV11-2
D gene: NA
CDR3 length: 14
J gene: TRBJ1-1
CDR3 protein: CASSLVFSSTEAFF
CDR3 DNA: TGTGCCAGCAGCTTAGTCTTCAGTAGCACTGAAGCTTTCTTT

clone size: few
V gene: TRBV11-3
D gene: TRBD1
CDR3 length: 16
J gene: TRBJ2-1
CDR3 protein: CASSPRDRGSYNEQFF
CDR3 DNA: TGTGCCAGCAGCCCGAGGGACAGGGGGAGCTACAATGAGCAGTTCTTC

clone size: many
V gene: TRBV7-9
D gene: TRBD2
CDR3 length: 14
J gene: TRBJ2-7
CDR3 protein: CASSERLASYEQYF
CDR3 DNA: TGTGCCAGCAGCGAACGACTAGCTTCCTACGAGCAGTACTTC

clone size: many
V gene: TRBV5-1
D gene: NA
CDR3 length: 14
J gene: TRBJ2-7
CDR3 protein: CASSHGGENYEQYF
CDR3 DNA: TGCGCCAGCAGCCATGGCGGCGAGAACTACGAGCAGTACTTC

clone size: few
V gene: TRBV7-9
D gene: NA
CDR3 length: 16
J gene: TRBJ2-7
CDR3 protein: CASSRLGQGPSYEQYF
CDR3 DNA: TGTGCCAGCAGCCGTTTGGGCCAGGGGCCCTCCTACGAGCAGTACTTC